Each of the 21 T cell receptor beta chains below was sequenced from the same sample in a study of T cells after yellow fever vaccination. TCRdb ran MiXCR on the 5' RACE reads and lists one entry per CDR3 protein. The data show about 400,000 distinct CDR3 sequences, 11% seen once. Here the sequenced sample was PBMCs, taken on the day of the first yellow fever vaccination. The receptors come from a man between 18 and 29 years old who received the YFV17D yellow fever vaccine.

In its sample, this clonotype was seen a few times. The CDR3, as DNA: TGCAGTGCCGGGAGGGACTCTGGAAACACCATATATTTT. This encodes CSAGRDSGNTIYF. This chain links TRBV20-1 with TRBJ1-3; D is unclear. The germline V and J ends were trimmed by 6 bases and 0 bases, with 9 bases remaining between them. The CDR3 has 13 amino acids. From germline, CDR1 is DFQATT and CDR2 SNEGSKA (reference sequence).

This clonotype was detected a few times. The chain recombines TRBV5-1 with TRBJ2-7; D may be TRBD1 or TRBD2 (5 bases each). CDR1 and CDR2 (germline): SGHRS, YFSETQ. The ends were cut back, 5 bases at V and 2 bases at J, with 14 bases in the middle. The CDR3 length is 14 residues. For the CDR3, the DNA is TGCGCCAGCAGTTCCGGGACGGCTCCCTACGAGCAGTACGTC. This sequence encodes CASSSGTAPYEQYV.

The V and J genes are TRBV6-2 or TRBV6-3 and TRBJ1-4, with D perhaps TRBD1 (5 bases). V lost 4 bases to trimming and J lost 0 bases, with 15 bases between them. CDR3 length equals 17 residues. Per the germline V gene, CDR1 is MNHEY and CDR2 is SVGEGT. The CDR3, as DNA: TGTGCCAGCAGTTTTCCGTCCCAGGGTGCAACTAATGAAAAACTGTTTTTT. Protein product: CASSFPSQGATNEKLFF.

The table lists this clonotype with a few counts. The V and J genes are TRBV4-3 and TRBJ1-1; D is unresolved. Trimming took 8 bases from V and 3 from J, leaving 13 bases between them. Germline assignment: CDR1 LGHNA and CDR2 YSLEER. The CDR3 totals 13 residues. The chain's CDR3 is CASGRQVDTEAFF. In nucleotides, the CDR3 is TGCGCCAGCGGGCGCCAGGTGGACACTGAAGCTTTCTTT.

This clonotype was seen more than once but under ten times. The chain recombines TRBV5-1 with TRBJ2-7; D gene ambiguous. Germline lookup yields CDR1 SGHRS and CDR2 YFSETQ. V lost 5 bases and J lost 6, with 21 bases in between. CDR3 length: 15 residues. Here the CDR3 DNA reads TGCGCCAGCAGTACTTTCCGGGCCAGAACCCCCGAGCAGTACTTC. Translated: CASSTFRARTPEQYF.

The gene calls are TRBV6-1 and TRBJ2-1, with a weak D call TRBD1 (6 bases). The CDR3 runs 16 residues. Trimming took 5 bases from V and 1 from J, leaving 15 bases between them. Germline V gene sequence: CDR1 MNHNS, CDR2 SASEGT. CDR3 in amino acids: CASSLTTGSSYNEQFF. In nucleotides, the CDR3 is TGTGCCAGCAGTCTCACAACAGGGAGTTCCTACAATGAGCAGTTCTTC.

CDR3 bases: TGTGCCAGCAGCTTAGTTTACCCAGCGGGGGGGAACACCGGGGAGCTGTTTTTT. This encodes CASSLVYPAGGNTGELFF. This chain joins TRBV11-2 and TRBJ2-2; the match to TRBD2 covers 9 bases. Germline lookup yields CDR1 SGHAT and CDR2 FQNNGV. CDR3 length: 18 amino acids. V shed 1 base, J shed 1 base, and the junction held 7 bases outside the gene matches.

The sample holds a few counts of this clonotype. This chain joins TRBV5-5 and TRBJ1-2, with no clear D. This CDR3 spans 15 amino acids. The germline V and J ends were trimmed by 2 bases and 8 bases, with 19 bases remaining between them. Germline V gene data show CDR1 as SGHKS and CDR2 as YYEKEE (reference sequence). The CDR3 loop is CASSLSLVEAEGYTF. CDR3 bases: TGTGCCAGCAGCTTAAGTCTCGTGGAAGCGGAAGGCTACACCTTC.

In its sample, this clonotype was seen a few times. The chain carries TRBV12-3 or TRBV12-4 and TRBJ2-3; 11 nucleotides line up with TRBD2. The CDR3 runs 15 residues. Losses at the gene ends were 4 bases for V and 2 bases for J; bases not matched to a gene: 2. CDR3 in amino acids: CASSSSGGNTDTQYF. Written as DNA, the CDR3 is TGTGCCAGCAGTTCTAGCGGGGGGAACACAGATACGCAGTATTTT.

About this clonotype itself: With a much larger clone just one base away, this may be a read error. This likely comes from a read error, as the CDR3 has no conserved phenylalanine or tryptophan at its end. CDR3 residues: CASSYTDRNNSPLHL. Written as DNA, the CDR3 is TGTGCCAGCAGTTACACGGACAGAAATAATTCACCCCTCCACCTT. The chain carries TRBV5-6 and TRBJ1-6; TRBD1 is a possible D gene (6 bases). CDR1 is SGHDT, CDR2 YYEEEE, per germline. The CDR3 has 15 amino acids. V was trimmed by 5 bases and J by 5 bases, leaving 14 bases between them.

Here the CDR3 reads CASRAEHEQYF. CDR3 DNA: TGTGCCAGCAGAGCAGAACACGAGCAGTACTTC. The V and J genes are TRBV6-6 and TRBJ2-7; D is unresolved. Germline loops: CDR1 MNHNY, CDR2 SVGAGI (reference sequence). CDR3 length: 11 residues. V was trimmed by 6 bases and J by 5 bases, leaving 8 bases between them.

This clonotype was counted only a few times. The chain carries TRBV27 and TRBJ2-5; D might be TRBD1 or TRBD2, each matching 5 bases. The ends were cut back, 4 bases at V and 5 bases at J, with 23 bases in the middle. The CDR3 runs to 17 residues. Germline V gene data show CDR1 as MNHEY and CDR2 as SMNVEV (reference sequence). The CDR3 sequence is CASSSNHRGPLGETQYF. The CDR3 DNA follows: TGTGCCAGCAGTTCCAACCACCGGGGCCCCCTCGGGGAGACCCAGTACTTC.

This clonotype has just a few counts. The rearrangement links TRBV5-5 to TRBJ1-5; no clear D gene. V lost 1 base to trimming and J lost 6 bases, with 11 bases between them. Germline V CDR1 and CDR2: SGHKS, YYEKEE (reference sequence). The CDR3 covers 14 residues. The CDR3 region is CASSLRGEIQPQHF. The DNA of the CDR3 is TGTGCCAGCAGCTTGCGTGGGGAAATTCAGCCCCAGCATTTT.

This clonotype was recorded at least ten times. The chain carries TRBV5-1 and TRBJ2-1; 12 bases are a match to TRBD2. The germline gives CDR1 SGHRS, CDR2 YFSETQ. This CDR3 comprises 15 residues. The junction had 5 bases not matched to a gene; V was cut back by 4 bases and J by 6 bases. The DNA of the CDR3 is TGCGCCAGCAGCGCGACTAGCGGGGGTAGCAATGAGCAGTTCTTC. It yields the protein CASSATSGGSNEQFF.

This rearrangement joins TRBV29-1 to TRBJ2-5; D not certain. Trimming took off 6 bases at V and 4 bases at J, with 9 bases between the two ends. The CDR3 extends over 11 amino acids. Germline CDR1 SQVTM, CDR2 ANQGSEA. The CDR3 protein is CSVESVETQYF. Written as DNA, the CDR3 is TGCAGCGTCGAATCGGTAGAGACCCAGTACTTC. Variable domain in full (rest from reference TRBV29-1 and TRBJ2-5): SAVISQKPSRDICQRGTSLTIQCQVDSQVTMMFWYRQQPGQSLTLIATANQGSEATYESGFVIDKFPISRPNLTFSTLTVSNMSPEDSSIYLCSVESVETQYFGPGTRLLVL.

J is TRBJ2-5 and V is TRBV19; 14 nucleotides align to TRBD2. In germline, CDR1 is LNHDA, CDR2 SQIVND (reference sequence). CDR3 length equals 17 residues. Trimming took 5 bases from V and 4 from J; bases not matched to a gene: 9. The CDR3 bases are TGTGCCAGTAGTTTCGCCGGGACTAGCGGGGGAGGAGAGACCCAGTACTTC. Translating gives CASSFAGTSGGGETQYF. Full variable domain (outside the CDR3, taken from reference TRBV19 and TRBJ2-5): DGGITQSPKYLFRKEGQNVTLSCEQNLNHDAMYWYRQDPGQGLRLIYYSQIVNDFQKGDIAEGYSVSREKKESFPLTVTSAQKNPTAFYLCASSFAGTSGGGETQYFGPGTRLLVL.

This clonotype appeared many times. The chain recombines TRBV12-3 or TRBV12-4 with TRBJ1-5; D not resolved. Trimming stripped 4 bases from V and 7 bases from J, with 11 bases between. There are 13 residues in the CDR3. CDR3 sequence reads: CASSSRRGQPQHF. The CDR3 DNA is TGTGCCAGCAGTTCCCGCCGGGGACAGCCCCAGCATTTT.

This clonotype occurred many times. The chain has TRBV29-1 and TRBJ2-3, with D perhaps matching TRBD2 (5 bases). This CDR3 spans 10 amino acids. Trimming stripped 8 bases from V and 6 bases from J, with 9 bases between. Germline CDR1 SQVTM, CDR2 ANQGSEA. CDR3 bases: TGCAGCACGGGGTACGATACGCAGTATTTT. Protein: CSTGYDTQYF.

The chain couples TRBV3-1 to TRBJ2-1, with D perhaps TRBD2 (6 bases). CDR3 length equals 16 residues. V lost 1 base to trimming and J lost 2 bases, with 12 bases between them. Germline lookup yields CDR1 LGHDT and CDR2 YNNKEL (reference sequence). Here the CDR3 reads CASSQGGGPPYNEQFF. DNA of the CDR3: TGTGCCAGCAGCCAAGGCGGAGGGCCGCCCTACAATGAGCAGTTCTTC.

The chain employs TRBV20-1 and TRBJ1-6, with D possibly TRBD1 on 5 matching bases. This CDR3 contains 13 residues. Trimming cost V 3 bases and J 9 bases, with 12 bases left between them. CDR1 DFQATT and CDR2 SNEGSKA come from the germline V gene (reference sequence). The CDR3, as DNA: TGCAGTGCTAGGGGGCCAGGAACTTCACCCCTCCACTTT. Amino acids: CSARGPGTSPLHF.

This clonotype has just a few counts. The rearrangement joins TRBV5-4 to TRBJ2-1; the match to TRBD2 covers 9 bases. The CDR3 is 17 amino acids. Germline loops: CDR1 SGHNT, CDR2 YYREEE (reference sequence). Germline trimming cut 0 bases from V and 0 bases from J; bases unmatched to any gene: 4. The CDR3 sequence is CASSLGARGGSYNEQFF. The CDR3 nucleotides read TGTGCCAGCAGCTTGGGTGCGCGGGGGGGCTCCTACAATGAGCAGTTCTTC.